What follows is one T cell receptor (beta chain) and its context. Amplification used 60 Vbeta primers and 13 Jbeta primers. Clones were sequenced by immunoSEQ multiplex PCR, and TCRdb holds only the in-frame ones, with some missing. Of some 150,000 clones in the sample, around 72% were seen once. The germline V gene has CDR1 KGHSH and CDR2 LQKENI. This CDR3 comprises 14 residues. Between the trimmed V and J ends, which lost 6 bases and 2 bases, there was a span of 11 bases. This entry comes from a study of cytomegalovirus exposure and HLA in healthy donors. This chain uses TRBV18 with TRBJ2-4; no firm D call. Sequenced sample: PBMCs. This TCR was sampled from a man over 45 in good health and CMV-seropositive. The CDR3 DNA sequence: TGTGCCAGCTCCCGTATCGAGACCAAAAACATTCAGTACTTC. It is translated as CASSRIETKNIQYF.